This TCR beta chain was recorded in a study of T cells in Graves' hyperthyroidism and ophthalmopathy. Study findings and constraints: Most thyroid-expanded clonotypes above 0.001 were also found in blood.

RNA transcripts gave rise to amplified TCR beta CDR3 regions. The study used the HTBI primer set for a first-round RT-PCR of the TCR CDR3. TCRdb fed the multiplex PCR reads into MiXCR, producing one record per CDR3 protein. The data contain about 640,000 distinct CDR3 sequences, under 25% of them singletons. Exclusion of a patient resulted from uncontrolled infection, other autoimmune disease, pregnancy or lactation. PBMCs stemmed from around 10 ml fresh peripheral blood. Concerning this clonotype itself: Its antigen is not known.

With 3 bases removed from V and 1 base from J, the gap between germline ends came to 11 bases. The CDR3 has 15 amino acids. CDR1 and CDR2 from the germline V gene are SGHTA and FQGNSA. The chain combines TRBV7-2 with TRBJ2-3, with TRBD2 as a possible D gene (6 bases). This clonotype originated in a man in his thirties or forties with Graves' ophthalmopathy. The sequenced material came from blood. CDR3 in amino acids: CASSLTGAGTDTQYF. CDR3 sequence (DNA): TGTGCCAGCAGCTTGACGGGAGCCGGCACAGATACGCAGTATTTT.